This T cell receptor beta chain appears in the sequencing data of a study of T cell responses to AZD1222 COVID-19 vaccine. Whole-study results and caveats: Only after the peak T cell response were repertoires sampled. Two doses of AZD1222 preceded a rise in Spike-specific TCR breadth and depth.

Assay: immunoSEQ multiplex PCR; the TCRdb copy retains only in-frame clones and omits some. The data show roughly 130,000 clones, with 80% to 90% seen just once and approximately 1.7% held by the top ten. Concerning this clone: Its antigen is as yet unknown. Other DNA sequences of this sample code for an identical CDR3.

Germline CDR1 reads MNHEY; CDR2 reads SMNVEV (reference sequence). V dropped 3 bases and J dropped 1 base, with 6 bases sitting between them. This CDR3 has 13 residues. The source is an adult in good health. This sample comprised peripheral blood, obtained on day 0 of AZD1222 vaccination. The chain combines TRBV27 with TRBJ1-1, with a weak D call TRBD1 (5 bases). In nucleotides, the CDR3 is TGTGCCAGCAGTTTGGGGGGGAACACTGAAGCTTTCTTT. It yields the protein CASSLGGNTEAFF.